This T cell receptor (beta chain) was retrieved from a study of high-grade serous ovarian cancer treatment subgroups. Study background: Mean per sample: about 14,000 reads, around 7,300 unique TCR beta rearrangements. Study-level results: Repertoire similarity ranged about 0.11 to 0.8 between tumors of one patient. Bulk tumor TCR sequencing gave no spatial information. Repertoire analysis covered CDR3 alone, not CDR1 or CDR2.

With regard to this clone: Its antigen remains unidentified.

Tumor samples were taken before definitive surgery or chemotherapy. Clones were read by immunoSEQ multiplex PCR, and TCRdb kept only the in-frame ones, dropping some. Of about 6,600 clones detected, roughly 78% appear once; the ten largest clones hold over 6.5%. With V trimmed by 1 base and J by 5 bases, 0 bases remained unmatched. The germline CDR1 and CDR2 sequences are SGHTA and FQGNSA. This CDR3 has 13 residues. This chain links TRBV7-2 with TRBJ2-5, with 8 bases lining up with TRBD1. The receptor's source is a human donor with high-grade serous ovarian cancer. Sequencing input: tumor tissue. Here the CDR3 reads CASSLGQGETQYF. CDR3 bases: TGTGCCAGCAGCTTAGGACAGGGGGAGACCCAGTACTTC.